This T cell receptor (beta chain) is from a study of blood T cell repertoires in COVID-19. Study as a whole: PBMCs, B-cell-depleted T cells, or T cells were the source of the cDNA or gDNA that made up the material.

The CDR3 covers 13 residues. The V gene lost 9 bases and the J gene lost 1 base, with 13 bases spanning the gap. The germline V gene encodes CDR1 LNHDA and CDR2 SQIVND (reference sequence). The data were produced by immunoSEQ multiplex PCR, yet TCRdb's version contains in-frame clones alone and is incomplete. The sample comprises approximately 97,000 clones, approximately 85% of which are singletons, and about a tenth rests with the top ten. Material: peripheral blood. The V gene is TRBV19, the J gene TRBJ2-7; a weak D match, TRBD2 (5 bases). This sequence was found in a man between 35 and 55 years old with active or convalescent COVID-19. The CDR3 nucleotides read TGTGCCAGCAGACAACGGGATTCCTACGAGCAGTACTTC. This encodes CASRQRDSYEQYF.